Below, 15 T cell receptor beta chains from the same sample are listed, as sequenced in a study of early T cells in non-severe SARS-CoV-2 infection. A single record per CDR3 protein comes from TCRdb applying MiXCR to the 5' RACE reads. This table holds 55,000 to 80,000 distinct CDR3 sequences, about 12% found once. Sequenced: whole blood. The source is an adult who was a healthcare worker with PCR-confirmed SARS-CoV-2 infection or an uninfected control (not recorded which).

This chain connects TRBV7-6 to TRBJ2-3; no firm D call. CDR1 is SGHVS, CDR2 FNYEAQ, per germline. V lost 5 bases to trimming and J lost 7 bases, with 13 bases between them. The CDR3 length is 13 residues. Here the CDR3 reads CASSPFADNTQYF. CDR3 in DNA: TGTGCCAGCAGCCCCTTTGCCGACAATACGCAGTATTTT.

This clonotype has at least ten counts. The chain employs TRBV11-2 and TRBJ2-4; possibly TRBD2 for D (5 bases). Between the trimmed V and J ends, which lost 2 bases and 2 bases, there was a span of 16 bases. Germline CDR1 reads SGHAT; CDR2 reads FQNNGV. The CDR3 is made up of 17 amino acids. The CDR3 DNA sequence: TGTGCCAGCAGCTTAATGATGAGGGTAGGAACCAAAAACATTCAGTACTTC. Translation gives CASSLMMRVGTKNIQYF.

There are a few counts of this clonotype. This sequence joins TRBV29-1 and TRBJ2-7, with 8 bases aligning to TRBD1. V gave up 4 bases and J gave up 6 bases; unmatched junction bases: 8. This CDR3 is built from 13 residues. Germline CDR1 SQVTM, CDR2 ANQGSEA. CDR3 amino acids: CSVVRGREGEQYF. The CDR3 region has the DNA TGCAGCGTTGTCAGGGGGCGAGAAGGCGAGCAGTACTTC.

The rearrangement uses TRBV7-9 and TRBJ1-2; maybe TRBD1 (6 bases). V gave up 3 bases and J gave up 6 bases, with 14 bases separating them. Germline values: CDR1 SEHNR, CDR2 FQNEAQ (reference sequence). The CDR3 contains 14 residues. The CDR3 protein is CASSFTGSSDGYTF. The CDR3 DNA follows: TGTGCCAGCAGCTTTACAGGGTCGTCGGATGGCTACACCTTC.

This clonotype was recorded many times. The chain uses TRBV5-4 and TRBJ1-4; 10 positions agree with TRBD1. CDR1 is SGHNT, CDR2 YYREEE, per germline (reference sequence). Losses at the gene ends were 4 bases for V and 5 bases for J; bases not matched to a gene: 14. The length of the CDR3 is 18 residues. CDR3 in amino acids: CASSRHRDRGNANEKLFF. CDR3 coding DNA: TGTGCCAGCAGCCGGCACCGGGACAGGGGCAACGCCAATGAAAAACTGTTTTTT.

The rearrangement links TRBV29-1 to TRBJ2-5, with D possibly matching TRBD1 (6 bases). V lost 1 base and J 3 bases, leaving 6 bases between the germline ends. Germline-derived CDR1 and CDR2 are SQVTM and ANQGSEA. The CDR3 loop spans 12 amino acids. CDR3 DNA sequence: TGCAGCGTTGAAGGACAGGAAGAGACCCAGTACTTC. This codes for CSVEGQEETQYF.

This clonotype was detected a few times. The rearrangement uses TRBV6-2 or TRBV6-3 and TRBJ2-7, with D unresolved. This CDR3 comprises 11 residues. Germline V lookup: CDR1 MNHEY, CDR2 SVGEGT. The V end lost 8 bases, the J end lost 6 bases, and 11 bases lay between the germline ends. CDR3 protein: CASGARFEQYF. The DNA of the CDR3 is TGTGCCAGCGGCGCGCGATTCGAGCAGTACTTC.

There are a few counts of this clonotype. V and J are TRBV3-1 and TRBJ1-4, with D possibly TRBD1 on 6 matching bases. The CDR3 loop spans 14 amino acids. Between the trimmed V and J ends, which lost 3 bases and 8 bases, there was a span of 13 bases. Germline CDR1 reads LGHDT; CDR2 reads YNNKEL (reference sequence). The CDR3 DNA sequence: TGTGCCAGCAGCCATCAACAGGGAGACGAAAAACTGTTTTTT. Translation: CASSHQQGDEKLFF.

In its sample, this clonotype was seen many times. The gene calls are TRBV11-2 and TRBJ1-5, with TRBD1 as a possible D gene (6 bases). The V gene lost 5 bases and the J gene lost 4 bases, with 18 bases spanning the gap. This CDR3 is 16 amino acids long. The germline V gene has CDR1 SGHAT and CDR2 FQNNGV. This CDR3 is CASSQGGANMNQPQHF. As DNA, the CDR3 is TGTGCCAGCAGCCAAGGGGGGGCTAACATGAATCAGCCCCAGCATTTT. Together with reference TRBV11-2 and TRBJ1-5, the CDR3 gives the full variable domain: EAGVAQSPRYKIIEKRQSVAFWCNPISGHATLYWYQQILGQGPKLLIQFQNNGVVDDSQLPKDRFSAERLKGVDSTLKIQPAKLEDSAVYLCASSQGGANMNQPQHFGDGTRLSIL.

This clonotype was found a few times. V is TRBV7-2 and J is TRBJ2-7, with D perhaps assigned TRBD1 or TRBD2 (5 bases each). Germline loops: CDR1 SGHTA, CDR2 FQGNSA. V lost 0 bases, J lost 10 bases, and 25 bases lay in between. This CDR3 comprises 17 residues. In DNA, the CDR3 is TGTGCCAGCAGCTTAGCGCTGCAGTTAGGGACCCCAATGCCACAGTACTTC. Translated, it gives CASSLALQLGTPMPQYF. Filled out from reference TRBV7-2 and TRBJ2-7, the complete variable domain reads GAGVSQSPSNKVTEKGKDVELRCDPISGHTALYWYRQSLGQGLEFLIYFQGNSAPDKSGLPSDRFSAERTGGSVSTLTIQRTQQEDSAVYLCASSLALQLGTPMPQYFGPGTRLTVT.

The chain joins TRBV27 to TRBJ1-1; tentative D call: TRBD1 (5 bases). Trimming removed 8 bases at V and 3 bases at J, with 16 bases between. This CDR3 region has 14 residues. The germline CDR1 and CDR2 sequences are MNHEY and SMNVEV (reference sequence). The CDR3 is CASGEGDGYTEAFF. CDR3 in DNA: TGTGCCAGCGGAGAAGGGGACGGTTACACTGAAGCTTTCTTT.

The chain uses TRBV21-1 and TRBJ1-6; the DNA was not used to check the table's D call, TRBD1. TRBV21-1 counts as a pseudogene. CDR3 size: 14 residues. CDR3 DNA sequence: TGTGCCAGCAGCATCAGGGACAGCAATTCACCCCTCTACTTT. It yields the protein CASSIRDSNSPLYF.

This sequence joins TRBV6-5 and TRBJ2-2; D not resolved. The V end lost 6 bases, the J end lost 4 bases, and 12 bases lay between the germline ends. The CDR3 has 14 residues. The germline V gene has CDR1 MNHEY and CDR2 SVGAGI. This CDR3 reads CASSYRQITGELFF. The CDR3 DNA follows: TGTGCCAGCAGCTACCGGCAAATCACCGGGGAGCTGTTTTTT.

This clonotype turned up a few times. Compared with germline, one end of the junction differs, possibly owing to a read error. This chain joins TRBV7-9 and TRBJ2-7; 11 bases agree with TRBD2. The CDR3 loop spans 18 amino acids. In germline, CDR1 is SEHNR, CDR2 FQNEAQ (reference sequence). For the CDR3, the DNA is TGTGCCAGCAGCTTAGTTCTAGCGGGGGGCTCACCCTCCCACGAGCAGTACTTC. This encodes CASSLVLAGGSPSHEQYF.

This clonotype was counted at least ten times. The V call is TRBV6-1, the J call TRBJ1-3; D might be TRBD1 (6 bases). The V and J ends lost 4 bases and 1 base respectively, with 14 bases between them. CDR1 is MNHNS, CDR2 SASEGT, per germline. The CDR3 sequence is 16 residues long. CDR3 in amino acids: CASSAAGQSSGNTIYF. The CDR3 bases are TGTGCCAGCAGTGCAGCGGGACAATCATCTGGAAACACCATATATTTT.